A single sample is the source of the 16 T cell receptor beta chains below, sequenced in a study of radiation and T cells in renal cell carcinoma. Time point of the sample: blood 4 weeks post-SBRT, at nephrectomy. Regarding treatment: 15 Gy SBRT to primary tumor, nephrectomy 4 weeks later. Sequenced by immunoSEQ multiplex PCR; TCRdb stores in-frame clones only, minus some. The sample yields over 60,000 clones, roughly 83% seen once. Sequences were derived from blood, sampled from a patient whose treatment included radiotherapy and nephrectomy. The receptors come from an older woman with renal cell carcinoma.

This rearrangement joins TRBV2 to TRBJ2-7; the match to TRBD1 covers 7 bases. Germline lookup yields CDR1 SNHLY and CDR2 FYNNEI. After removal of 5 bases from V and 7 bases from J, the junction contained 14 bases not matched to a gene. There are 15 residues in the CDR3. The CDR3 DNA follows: TGTGCCAGCAGTAACGCCCGGGACAGCGCTAAGGAGCAGTACTTC. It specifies CASSNARDSAKEQYF.

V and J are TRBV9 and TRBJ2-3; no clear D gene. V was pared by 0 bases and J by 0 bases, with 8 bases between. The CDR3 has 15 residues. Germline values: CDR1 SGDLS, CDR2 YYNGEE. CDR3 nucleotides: TGTGCCAGCAGCGTAGTGGGAAAGAGCACAGATACGCAGTATTTT. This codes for CASSVVGKSTDTQYF.

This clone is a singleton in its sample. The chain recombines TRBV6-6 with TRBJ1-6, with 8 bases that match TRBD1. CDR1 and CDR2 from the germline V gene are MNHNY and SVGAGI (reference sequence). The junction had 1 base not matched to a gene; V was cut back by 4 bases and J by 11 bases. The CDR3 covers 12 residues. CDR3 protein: CASSLQGAPLHF. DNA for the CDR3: TGTGCCAGCAGTTTACAGGGGGCACCCCTCCACTTT.

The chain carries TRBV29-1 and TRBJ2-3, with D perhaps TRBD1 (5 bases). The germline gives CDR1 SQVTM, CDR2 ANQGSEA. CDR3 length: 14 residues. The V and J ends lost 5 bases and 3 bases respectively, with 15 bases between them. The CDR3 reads CSVSRQGQTDTQYF. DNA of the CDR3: TGCAGCGTTTCACGGCAGGGTCAAACAGATACGCAGTATTTT.

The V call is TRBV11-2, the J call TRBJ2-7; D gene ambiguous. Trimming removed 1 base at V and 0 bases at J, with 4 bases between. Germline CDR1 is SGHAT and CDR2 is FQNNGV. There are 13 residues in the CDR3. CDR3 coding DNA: TGTGCCAGCAGCTTAGGGAGCTCCTACGAGCAGTACTTC. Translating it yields CASSLGSSYEQYF.

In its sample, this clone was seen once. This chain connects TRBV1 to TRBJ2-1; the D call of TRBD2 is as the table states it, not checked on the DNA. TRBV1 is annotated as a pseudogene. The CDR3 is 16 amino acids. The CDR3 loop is CTSSRWTSGGAGVQFF. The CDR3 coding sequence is TGCACCAGCAGCCGCTGGACTAGCGGGGGGGCCGGTGTCCAGTTCTTC.

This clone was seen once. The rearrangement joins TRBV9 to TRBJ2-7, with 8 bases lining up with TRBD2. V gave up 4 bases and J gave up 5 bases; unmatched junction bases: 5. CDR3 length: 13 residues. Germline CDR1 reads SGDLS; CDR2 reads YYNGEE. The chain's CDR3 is CASSSGGGHEQYF. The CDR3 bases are TGTGCCAGCAGCTCGGGAGGGGGTCACGAGCAGTACTTC. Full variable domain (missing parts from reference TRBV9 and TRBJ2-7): DSGVTQTPKHLITATGQRVTLRCSPRSGDLSVYWYQQSLDQGLQFLIQYYNGEERAKGNILERFSAQQFPDLHSELNLSSLELGDSALYFCASSSGGGHEQYFGPGTRLTVT.

DNA of the CDR3: TGTGCCAGCAGTGGCACCCGGGACCGTTCCTACGAGCAGTACTTC. Protein sequence: CASSGTRDRSYEQYF. The rearrangement links TRBV6-1 to TRBJ2-5; D might be TRBD1 or TRBD2, each matching 5 bases. The assigned J gene may be wrong: the sequence end matches TRBJ2-7 better. Germline CDR1 is MNHNS and CDR2 is SASEGT. This CDR3 contains 15 residues.

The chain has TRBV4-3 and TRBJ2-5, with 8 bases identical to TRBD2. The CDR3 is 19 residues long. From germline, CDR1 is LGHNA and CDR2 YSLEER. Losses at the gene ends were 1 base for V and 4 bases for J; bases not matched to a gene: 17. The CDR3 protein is CASSQVFGGTGGEGETQYF. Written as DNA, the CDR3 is TGCGCCAGCAGCCAAGTCTTCGGGGGAACGGGAGGGGAGGGAGAGACCCAGTACTTC.

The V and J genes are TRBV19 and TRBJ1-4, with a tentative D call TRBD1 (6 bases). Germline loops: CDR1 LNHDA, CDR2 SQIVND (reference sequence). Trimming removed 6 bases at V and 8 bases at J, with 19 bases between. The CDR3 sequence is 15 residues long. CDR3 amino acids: CASSPNGGAGEKLFF. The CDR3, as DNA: TGTGCCAGTAGCCCTAATGGGGGCGCAGGGGAAAAACTGTTTTTT.

CDR3 sequence: CASSESLGIGTDTQYF. DNA of the CDR3: TGCGCCAGCAGTGAGTCTTTAGGGATCGGGACAGATACGCAGTATTTT. The chain uses TRBV10-1 and TRBJ2-3; no firm D call. The germline V and J ends were trimmed by 0 bases and 3 bases, with 13 bases remaining between them. The CDR3 has 16 residues. Germline assignment: CDR1 WNHNN and CDR2 SYGVQD (reference sequence).

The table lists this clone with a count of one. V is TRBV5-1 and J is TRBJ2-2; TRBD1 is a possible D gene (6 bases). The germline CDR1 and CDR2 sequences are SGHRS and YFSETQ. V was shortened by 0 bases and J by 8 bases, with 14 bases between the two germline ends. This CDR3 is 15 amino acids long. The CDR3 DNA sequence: TGCGCCAGCAGCTTGGCCGGCCAGGGGTCTGGGGAGCTGTTTTTT. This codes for CASSLAGQGSGELFF.

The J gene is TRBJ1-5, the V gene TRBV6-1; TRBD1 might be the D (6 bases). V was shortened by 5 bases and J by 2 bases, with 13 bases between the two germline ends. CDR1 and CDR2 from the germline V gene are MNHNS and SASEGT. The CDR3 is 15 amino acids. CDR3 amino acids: CASSTGSSGNQPQHF. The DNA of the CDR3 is TGTGCCAGCAGTACAGGGTCCTCTGGCAATCAGCCCCAGCATTTT.

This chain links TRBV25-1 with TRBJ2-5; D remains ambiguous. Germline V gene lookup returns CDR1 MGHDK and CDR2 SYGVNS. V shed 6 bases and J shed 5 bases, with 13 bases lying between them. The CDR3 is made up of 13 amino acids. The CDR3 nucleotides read TGTGCCAGCAGCTGGCGGACCGGTGAGACCCAGTACTTC. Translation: CASSWRTGETQYF.

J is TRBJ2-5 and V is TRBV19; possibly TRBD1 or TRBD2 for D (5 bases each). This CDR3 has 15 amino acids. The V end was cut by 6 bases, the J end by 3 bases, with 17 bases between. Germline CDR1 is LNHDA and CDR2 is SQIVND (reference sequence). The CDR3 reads CASSFRDLGKETQYF. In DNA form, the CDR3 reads TGTGCCAGTAGCTTCCGGGACCTGGGTAAAGAGACCCAGTACTTC. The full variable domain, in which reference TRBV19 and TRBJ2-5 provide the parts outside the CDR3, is DGGITQSPKYLFRKEGQNVTLSCEQNLNHDAMYWYRQDPGQGLRLIYYSQIVNDFQKGDIAEGYSVSREKKESFPLTVTSAQKNPTAFYLCASSFRDLGKETQYFGPGTRLLVL.

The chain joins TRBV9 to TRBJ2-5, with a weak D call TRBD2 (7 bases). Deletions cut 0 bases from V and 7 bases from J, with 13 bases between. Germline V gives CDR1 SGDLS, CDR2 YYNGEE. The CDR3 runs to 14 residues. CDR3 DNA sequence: TGTGCCAGCAGCGTAGGCCAGGGGAGGGGGACCCAGTACTTC. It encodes CASSVGQGRGTQYF.